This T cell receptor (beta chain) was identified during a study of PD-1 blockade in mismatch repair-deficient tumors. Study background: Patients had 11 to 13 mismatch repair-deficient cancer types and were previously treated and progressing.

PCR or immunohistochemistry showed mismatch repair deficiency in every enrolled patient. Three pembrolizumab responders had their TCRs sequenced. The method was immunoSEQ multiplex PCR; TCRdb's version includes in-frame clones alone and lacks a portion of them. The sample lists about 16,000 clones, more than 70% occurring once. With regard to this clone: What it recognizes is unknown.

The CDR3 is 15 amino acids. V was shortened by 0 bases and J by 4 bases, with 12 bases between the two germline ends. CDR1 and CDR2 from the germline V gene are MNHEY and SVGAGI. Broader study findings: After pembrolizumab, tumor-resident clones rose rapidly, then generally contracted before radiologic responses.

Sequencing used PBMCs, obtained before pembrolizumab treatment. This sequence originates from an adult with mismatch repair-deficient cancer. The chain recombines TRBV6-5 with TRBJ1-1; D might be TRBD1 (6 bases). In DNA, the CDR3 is TGTGCCAGCAGTTACTCGTCCAGGGGTGGCACTGAAGCTTTCTTT. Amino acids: CASSYSSRGGTEAFF.